This T cell receptor (beta chain) was identified in a study of blood T cell repertoires in COVID-19. For the study at large: COVID-19 samples collected from the United States, Italy and Spain covered acute and convalescent phases. PBMCs, B-cell-depleted T cells, or T cells were the source of the cDNA or gDNA that made up the material.

The assay was immunoSEQ multiplex PCR, and TCRdb's table has in-frame clones only and misses some. In the table there are under 250,000 clones, approximately 86% of which are singletons. The CDR3 contains 13 residues. Per the germline V gene, CDR1 is MDHEN and CDR2 is SYDVKM. The germline V and J ends were trimmed by 2 bases and 4 bases, with 8 bases remaining between them. The clonotype originates from a woman aged 55-69 years who had recovered from COVID-19. The source material was peripheral blood. The chain joins TRBV28 to TRBJ1-2; D call uncertain. In DNA, the CDR3 is TGTGCCAGCAGTTTACTGGCAGGCTATGGCTACACCTTC. Translation: CASSLLAGYGYTF.